This T cell receptor (beta chain) stems from a study of blood T cell repertoires in COVID-19 (dated by TCRdb to about 2020). Notes on the research overall: Collaborator samples came from the United States, Italy and Spain and covered acute and convalescent phases of COVID-19. The prospective study material was composed of cDNA or gDNA derived from T cells, B-cell-depleted T cells, or PBMCs. The dataset comprised deeply sampled blood TCRbeta repertoires from subjects exposed to, actively infected with, or recovered from COVID-19. The repertoires were released in a freely available public database meant as a resource for research on the immune response to SARS-CoV-2. Samples were obtained from the ongoing ImmuneRACE study (first 160 participants) and from over 1,000 subjects provided by 6 global collaborators. Sample metadata almost always included a de-identified subject ID, COVID-19 status, age in years and sex. Where HLA class I and class II types were available, the types were taken from metadata supplied by the sample provider, not from assay-based typing. Study-wide findings and limitations: The quantity of clinical and demographic metadata differed by source and by participant and was supplied without curation.

For this clone: The specificity of this receptor is unknown. No qualities accompany the bases; no much larger clone lies one base away.

Each collaborating institution followed its own protocols to collect whole blood in K2EDTA tubes. For TCRbeta analysis, collaborator samples were shipped as frozen whole blood, as isolated PBMCs, or as DNA extracted from either sample type. TCRbeta CDR3 regions were amplified from genomic DNA by means of the immunoSEQ Assay, a bias-controlled multiplex PCR. The paper's processing steps were these. Nucleated cell counts per sample were estimated from amplification of reference gene primers within the assay. To quantify the absolute abundance of each unique TCRbeta CDR3 rearrangement, sequence reads were collapsed and filtered. For each sample, productive Simpson clonality was calculated as the square root of Simpson's diversity index across productive rearrangements. Held by TCRdb, this immuneACCESS table contains in-frame sequences only and omits some clones. Under half of the omission traces to an unresolved V gene where checked; the cause of the rest is unknown. The V and J calls and clone size are taken from that table; D and trimming were inferred from the DNA. The sample table lists around 130,000 clones, about 87% of them with a count of one. The ten largest clones capture approximately 2.3% of the sample.

The sequenced material came from peripheral blood. The source is a woman between 50 and 59 years old with acute or convalescent COVID-19.

This receptor has the CDR3 CASSLDQGAEAFF. The DNA sequence reads TGCGCCAGCAGCTTGGATCAGGGTGCTGAAGCTTTCTTT. The chain is made from TRBV5-1 and TRBJ1-1; the best D guess is TRBD1, with 5 bases matching. CDR1 and CDR2, looked up from the germline V gene, are SGHRS and YFSETQ. At the junction V is shortened by 0 bases and J by 6 bases, with 9 bases in between. The CDR3 starts with the cysteine, ends with the phenylalanine, and has 13 residues. Only the CDR3 DNA is retained, 39 bases long and in frame from the first base.